The 22 T cell receptor beta chains below all came from one sample that was sequenced in a study of early stage breast cancer tumors. Clones were read by immunoSEQ multiplex PCR, and TCRdb kept only the in-frame ones, dropping some. Here the sample spans about 53,000 clones, about 90% being singletons. The sequencing input was blood. The receptor source for this set is a person aged 70 to 79 with breast cancer.

This chain connects TRBV5-1 to TRBJ2-5; TRBD1 agrees at 9 bases. The CDR3 has 17 amino acids. Trimming cost V 1 base and J 5 bases; bases outside gene matches: 12. Germline values: CDR1 SGHRS, CDR2 YFSETQ. The CDR3 DNA sequence: TGCGCCAGCAGCTTGACCGGGACAGGGAGAGGAGAGGAGACCCAGTACTTC. This gives the protein CASSLTGTGRGEETQYF. Using reference TRBV5-1 and TRBJ2-5 for the parts outside the CDR3, the full variable domain is KAGVTQTPRYLIKTRGQQVTLSCSPISGHRSVSWYQQTPGQGLQFLFEYFSETQRNKGNFPGRFSGRQFSNSRSEMNVSTLELGDSALYLCASSLTGTGRGEETQYFGPGTRLLVL.

This sequence joins TRBV4-1 and TRBJ2-3, with TRBD2 as a possible D gene (7 bases). The CDR3 length is 16 residues. Germline CDR1 and CDR2: MGHRA and YSYEKL. Trimming removed 0 bases at V and 0 bases at J, with 10 bases between. The CDR3 DNA follows: TGCGCCAGCAGCCAAGAGCGGGGGCGTAGCACAGATACGCAGTATTTT. It translates to CASSQERGRSTDTQYF.

This chain joins TRBV12-2 and TRBJ2-2; the table's D call, TRBD2, was not checked against the DNA. TRBV12-2 is flagged as a pseudogene. This CDR3 comprises 20 residues. The CDR3 loop reads CASRLALGLAGVGGAGELFF. The CDR3 DNA reads TGTGCAAGTCGCTTAGCGCTGGGACTAGCGGGGGTCGGGGGCGCCGGGGAGCTGTTTTTT.

This clone was counted a single time. The rearrangement joins TRBV7-6 to TRBJ2-7, with 7 bases lining up with TRBD1. With V trimmed by 1 base and J by 9 bases, 18 bases remained unmatched. This CDR3 is 17 amino acids long. Germline V gene lookup returns CDR1 SGHVS and CDR2 FNYEAQ. The CDR3 sequence is CASSLEVYDRARQVQYF. Here the CDR3 DNA reads TGTGCCAGCAGCTTAGAGGTCTATGACAGGGCCCGGCAGGTGCAGTACTTC.

The J gene is TRBJ2-2, the V gene TRBV6-1, with D perhaps TRBD1 (5 bases). Between the trimmed V and J ends, which lost 0 bases and 7 bases, there was a span of 12 bases. Germline V gene sequence: CDR1 MNHNS, CDR2 SASEGT. The CDR3 is made up of 15 amino acids. The CDR3 DNA reads TGTGCCAGCAGTGAAGCTGCAGGGTGGATCGGGGAGCTGTTTTTT. This codes for CASSEAAGWIGELFF.

In its sample, this clone was seen once. The chain recombines TRBV28 with TRBJ1-2; D perhaps matches TRBD1 (5 bases). The CDR3 consists of 14 residues. The V and J ends lost 5 bases and 4 bases respectively, with 14 bases between them. Germline assignment: CDR1 MDHEN and CDR2 SYDVKM. The DNA for the CDR3 is TGTGCCAGCAGTGGCCTTGGGACTGGCTATGGCTACACCTTC. Protein product: CASSGLGTGYGYTF.

This sequence joins TRBV28 and TRBJ1-2, with D tentatively TRBD1 (6 bases). The V gene's germline CDR1 is MDHEN and CDR2 SYDVKM. Trimming removed 8 bases from V and 8 bases from J, with 24 bases in between. The CDR3 length is 15 residues. Here the CDR3 DNA reads TGTGCCAGCCAGTTTCCCAACAGGGAAGCGGACGGCTACACCTTC. Amino acids: CASQFPNREADGYTF.

The rearrangement uses TRBV9 and TRBJ2-1; 13 bases match TRBD2. The V segment lost 2 bases and the J segment 1 base; nucleotides outside the gene matches: 3. The length of the CDR3 is 17 residues. CDR1 SGDLS and CDR2 YYNGEE come from the germline V gene. DNA of the CDR3: TGTGCCAGCAGCGTGAGACTAGCGGGAGGATCCTACAATGAGCAGTTCTTC. It codes for CASSVRLAGGSYNEQFF.

This clone has just one count. The genes are TRBV7-3 and TRBJ2-7; TRBD2 matches at 13 bases. In germline, CDR1 is SGHTA, CDR2 FQGTGA. The length of the CDR3 is 15 residues. Trimming cost V 5 bases and J 3 bases; bases outside gene matches: 4. The CDR3 protein is CASSPGLAGFYEQYF. CDR3 bases: TGTGCCAGCAGCCCGGGACTAGCGGGATTCTACGAGCAGTACTTC.

The gene calls are TRBV7-6 and TRBJ2-1; D gene uncertain. The CDR3 contains 13 residues. Germline CDR1 and CDR2: SGHVS and FNYEAQ. V dropped 2 bases and J dropped 1 base, with 3 bases sitting between them. CDR3 nucleotide sequence: TGTGCCAGCAGCTTATCATCCTACAATGAGCAGTTCTTC. This translates into CASSLSSYNEQFF.

This rearrangement joins TRBV6-5 to TRBJ1-4; a possible D gene is TRBD1 (5 bases). Germline CDR1 is MNHEY and CDR2 is SVGAGI. The CDR3 contains 15 residues. The V and J ends lost 6 bases and 4 bases respectively, with 15 bases between them. The CDR3 loop reads CASSSAGRGNEKLFF. CDR3 sequence (DNA): TGTGCCAGCAGCAGCGCAGGGCGCGGTAATGAAAAACTGTTTTTT.

The chain links TRBV7-9 to TRBJ2-7, with 7 bases aligning to TRBD1. There are 14 residues in the CDR3. V trimming: 3 bases; J trimming: 6 bases; junction bases outside the gene matches: 8. Per the germline V gene, CDR1 is SEHNR and CDR2 is FQNEAQ (reference sequence). The CDR3 loop is CASSFFGTAFEQYF. The CDR3 DNA reads TGTGCCAGCAGCTTTTTTGGGACAGCCTTCGAGCAGTACTTC.

This chain joins TRBV6-1 and TRBJ1-5; no firm D call. Germline assignment: CDR1 MNHNS and CDR2 SASEGT. V lost 3 bases to trimming and J lost 4 bases, with 4 bases between them. The CDR3 length is 12 residues. The CDR3 nucleotides read TGTGCCAGCAGTGACCCTAATCAGCCCCAGCATTTT. This codes for CASSDPNQPQHF.

V gene TRBV10-3 combines with J gene TRBJ1-2; 7 bases are shared with TRBD1. This CDR3 has 14 residues. The junction had 7 bases not matched to a gene; V was cut back by 6 bases and J by 3 bases. Germline V gene lookup returns CDR1 ENHRY and CDR2 SYGVKD. The CDR3 reads CAIRSGQRDYGYTF. In DNA form, the CDR3 reads TGTGCCATCAGATCGGGACAGAGGGACTATGGCTACACCTTC.

V is TRBV13 and J is TRBJ2-7, with 10 bases matching TRBD2. Germline V gene sequence: CDR1 PRHDT, CDR2 FYEKMQ (reference sequence). This CDR3 contains 14 residues. V was clipped by 3 bases and J by 4 bases; unmatched bases: 3. The CDR3 spells CASSFPSGSYEQYF. DNA for the CDR3: TGTGCCAGCAGCTTTCCTAGCGGGAGTTACGAGCAGTACTTC.

This clone was found once. The rearrangement uses TRBV6-5 and TRBJ2-1; perhaps TRBD2 as D (5 bases). V gave up 2 bases and J gave up 4 bases, with 6 bases separating them. Germline V CDR1 and CDR2: MNHEY, SVGAGI. The CDR3 has 13 amino acids. CDR3 in DNA: TGTGCCAGCAGTTACCCGGGGTACAATGAGCAGTTCTTC. Translated: CASSYPGYNEQFF.

The V gene is TRBV7-2, the J gene TRBJ1-4; D perhaps matches TRBD1 (5 bases). The V and J ends lost 4 bases and 3 bases respectively, with 9 bases between them. Germline loops: CDR1 SGHTA, CDR2 FQGNSA. CDR3 length: 14 residues. CDR3 protein: CASSSTAANEKLFF. CDR3 coding DNA: TGTGCCAGCAGCTCGACAGCTGCTAATGAAAAACTGTTTTTT.

The chain links TRBV7-6 to TRBJ2-7; 10 bases fit TRBD1. The V gene end was trimmed by 4 bases and the J gene end by 7 bases; junction bases not matched to a gene: 10. The CDR3 totals 15 residues. Germline CDR1 is SGHVS and CDR2 is FNYEAQ. For the CDR3, the DNA is TGTGCCAGCAGCTCATCGACAGGGGGCAATGGGGAGCAGTACTTC. It specifies CASSSSTGGNGEQYF.

The genes are TRBV27 and TRBJ1-2; TRBD1 agrees at 7 bases. Germline V gene data show CDR1 as MNHEY and CDR2 as SMNVEV (reference sequence). J was trimmed by 2 bases and V by 3 bases; bases with no gene match: 3. The CDR3 has 14 amino acids. The CDR3 bases are TGTGCCAGCAGTTTCGGACAGGAGAACTATGGCTACACCTTC. Translating gives CASSFGQENYGYTF.

The rearrangement joins TRBV10-3 to TRBJ2-7, with 10 bases aligning to TRBD2. The CDR3 has 14 amino acids. With 6 bases clipped from V and 5 bases from J, the junction kept 7 bases outside the gene matches. Germline CDR1 and CDR2: ENHRY and SYGVKD. The CDR3 coding sequence is TGTGCCATCAGGGATTTAGCGGGAGGAAACGAGCAGTACTTC. Translation gives CAIRDLAGGNEQYF.

The chain recombines TRBV7-2 with TRBJ1-5; D possibly corresponds to TRBD1 (6 bases). Looked up from germline, CDR1 is SGHTA and CDR2 is FQGNSA. Trimming removed 1 base at V and 4 bases at J, with 14 bases between. The CDR3 is 16 residues long. The CDR3: CASSLDGGRGNQPQHF. CDR3 DNA: TGTGCCAGCAGCTTAGATGGAGGCAGGGGAAATCAGCCCCAGCATTTT. Full variable domain (missing parts from reference TRBV7-2 and TRBJ1-5): GAGVSQSPSNKVTEKGKDVELRCDPISGHTALYWYRQSLGQGLEFLIYFQGNSAPDKSGLPSDRFSAERTGGSVSTLTIQRTQQEDSAVYLCASSLDGGRGNQPQHFGDGTRLSIL.

The J gene is TRBJ1-2, the V gene TRBV30, with TRBD1 matching over 7 bases. Per germline, CDR1 GTSNPN and CDR2 SVGIG (reference sequence). The CDR3 contains 15 residues. V was pared by 4 bases and J by 3 bases, with 11 bases of the junction left unmatched. This CDR3 is CAWKAGGIVDYGYTF. Here the CDR3 DNA reads TGTGCCTGGAAGGCAGGGGGAATTGTAGACTATGGCTACACCTTC.